The T cell receptor beta chain under discussion was sequenced for a study of blood T cell repertoires in COVID-19. Study at large: In each case, the material was cDNA or gDNA derived from T cells, B-cell-depleted T cells, or PBMCs.

Germline CDR1 and CDR2: SGHRS and YFSETQ. Between the trimmed V and J ends, which lost 0 bases and 3 bases, there was a span of 12 bases. CDR3 length equals 15 residues. Profiled with immunoSEQ multiplex PCR; TCRdb holds only in-frame clones, not every one. The sample has around 130,000 clones, approximately 71% seen once. Sequences were obtained from peripheral blood. The source of this sequence is a human donor in a cohort sampled during active COVID-19. V usage is TRBV5-1 and J usage is TRBJ1-2, with D possibly being TRBD1 (6 bases). The chain's CDR3 is CASSLGLGADYGYTF. DNA of the CDR3: TGCGCCAGCAGCTTGGGTCTGGGGGCGGACTATGGCTACACCTTC.